The 16 T cell receptor beta chains below come from one sample, sequenced in a study of T cell responses to AZD1222 COVID-19 vaccine. The protocol was immunoSEQ multiplex PCR, while the TCRdb copy is restricted to in-frame clones and leaves out a portion. The sample has about 130,000 clones; roughly 92% are singletons. The sequencing used peripheral blood, collected 28 days after the second AZD1222 dose. The receptor set was obtained from an adult who received the AZD1222 COVID-19 vaccine.

The V and J genes are TRBV19 and TRBJ2-2; TRBD1 agrees at 7 bases. V lost 4 bases and J lost 0; bases outside the gene matches: 2. This CDR3 has 15 residues. Germline assignment: CDR1 LNHDA and CDR2 SQIVND (reference sequence). The CDR3 DNA reads as TGTGCCAGTAGTAAAGGGACAGCGAACACCGGGGAGCTGTTTTTT. It encodes CASSKGTANTGELFF.

J is TRBJ1-6 and V is TRBV15; no clear D. Looked up from germline, CDR1 is LNHNV and CDR2 is YYDKDF (reference sequence). V lost 5 bases to trimming and J lost 5 bases, with 10 bases between them. The CDR3 totals 14 residues. CDR3 region: CATSLGSDNSPLHF. The CDR3 DNA follows: TGTGCCACCAGCCTGGGGTCTGATAATTCACCCCTCCACTTT.

The V gene is TRBV7-2, the J gene TRBJ2-4; 10 nucleotides match TRBD2. V trimming: 3 bases; J trimming: 8 bases; junction bases outside the gene matches: 7. This CDR3 region has 15 residues. Germline-derived CDR1 and CDR2 are SGHTA and FQGNSA. The CDR3 protein is CASSLPSGGGDIQYF. The CDR3 DNA sequence: TGTGCCAGCAGCTTGCCTAGCGGGGGAGGGGACATTCAGTACTTC. Together with reference TRBV7-2 and TRBJ2-4, the CDR3 gives the full variable domain: GAGVSQSPSNKVTEKGKDVELRCDPISGHTALYWYRQSLGQGLEFLIYFQGNSAPDKSGLPSDRFSAERTGGSVSTLTIQRTQQEDSAVYLCASSLPSGGGDIQYFGAGTRLSVL.

J is TRBJ1-3 and V is TRBV9; D unresolved. Looked up from germline, CDR1 is SGDLS and CDR2 is YYNGEE. The CDR3 is made up of 12 amino acids. The ends were cut back, 0 bases at V and 4 bases at J, with 2 bases in the middle. The CDR3 DNA sequence: TGTGCCAGCAGCGTAGAGGGAAACACCATATATTTT. This encodes CASSVEGNTIYF.

The chain joins TRBV9 to TRBJ1-1; D remains ambiguous. V dropped 4 bases and J dropped 1 base, with 8 bases sitting between them. Looked up from germline, CDR1 is SGDLS and CDR2 is YYNGEE. This CDR3 is built from 13 residues. CDR3 residues: CASSQSANTEAFF. CDR3 DNA: TGTGCCAGCAGCCAATCCGCGAACACTGAAGCTTTCTTT.

The chain employs TRBV12-3 or TRBV12-4 and TRBJ1-2, with D hard to call. V lost 5 bases and J lost 9, with 13 bases in between. This CDR3 is built from 12 residues. The CDR3 spells CASSLGGRSYTF. The CDR3 DNA follows: TGTGCCAGCAGTCTAGGAGGTCGGAGCTACACCTTC.

This clone showed up just a few times. This chain joins TRBV7-3 and TRBJ2-3, with D possibly being TRBD2 (6 bases). Trimming stripped 5 bases from V and 7 bases from J, with 13 bases between. CDR3 length: 13 amino acids. Looked up from germline, CDR1 is SGHTA and CDR2 is FQGTGA. CDR3: CASSLQRANTQYF. CDR3 nucleotides: TGTGCCAGCAGCCTTCAGCGGGCAAATACGCAGTATTTT.

The chain couples TRBV5-5 to TRBJ1-5, with a possible D match to TRBD1 (5 bases). This CDR3 has 13 residues. The germline V gene encodes CDR1 SGHKS and CDR2 YYEKEE (reference sequence). Trimming took off 4 bases at V and 3 bases at J, with 8 bases between the two ends. CDR3: CASSATVNQPQHF. DNA for the CDR3: TGTGCCAGCAGCGCGACAGTCAATCAGCCCCAGCATTTT. Full variable domain (missing parts from reference TRBV5-5 and TRBJ1-5): DAGVTQSPTHLIKTRGQQVTLRCSPISGHKSVSWYQQVLGQGPQFIFQYYEKEERGRGNFPDRFSARQFPNYSSELNVNALLLGDSALYLCASSATVNQPQHFGDGTRLSIL.

The V call is TRBV20-1, the J call TRBJ1-3; no clear D. The length of the CDR3 is 17 residues. The V gene's germline CDR1 is DFQATT and CDR2 SNEGSKA (reference sequence). The V end was cut by 3 bases, the J end by 0 bases, with 18 bases between. The CDR3 DNA is TGCAGTGCTAGTGCCCCCGGACGGGCGAACTCTGGAAACACCATATATTTT. It specifies CSASAPGRANSGNTIYF.

This chain uses TRBV6-5 with TRBJ1-6; D gene uncertain. Germline V lookup: CDR1 MNHEY, CDR2 SVGAGI. V lost 7 bases, J lost 0 bases, and 10 bases lay in between. This CDR3 has 15 residues. Here the CDR3 DNA reads TGTGCCAGCACCGACTTGAGCTCCTATAATTCACCCCTCCACTTT. Protein product: CASTDLSSYNSPLHF.

V and J are TRBV4-2 and TRBJ2-3, with 10 bases lining up with TRBD2. From germline, CDR1 is LGHNA and CDR2 YNFKEQ. With 1 base clipped from V and 2 bases from J, the junction kept 6 bases outside the gene matches. The CDR3 totals 17 residues. The CDR3 DNA reads TGTGCCAGCAGCCAAGTCGAGCGGGAGGGTCCCACAGATACGCAGTATTTT. As protein: CASSQVEREGPTDTQYF.

J is TRBJ2-3 and V is TRBV12-1; the table's D call, TRBD2, was not checked against the DNA. TRBV12-1 is noted as a pseudogene. The CDR3 loop spans 18 amino acids. The CDR3 sequence is CASSPKRGGPPLTDTQYF. CDR3 coding DNA: TGTGCCAGCAGCCCGAAGCGGGGGGGTCCGCCTCTCACAGATACGCAGTATTTT.

The CDR3 nucleotides read TGTGCCAGCACCACAGCTTACACCGGGGAGCTGTTTTTT. Translating it yields CASTTAYTGELFF. V gene TRBV9 combines with J gene TRBJ2-2; no firm D call. CDR1 and CDR2 (germline): SGDLS, YYNGEE. This CDR3 has 13 amino acids. Trimming cost V 6 bases and J 3 bases, with 9 bases left between them. The variable domain in full, completed from reference TRBV9 and TRBJ2-2, reads DSGVTQTPKHLITATGQRVTLRCSPRSGDLSVYWYQQSLDQGLQFLIQYYNGEERAKGNILERFSAQQFPDLHSELNLSSLELGDSALYFCASTTAYTGELFFGEGSRLTVL.

This clone was recorded once. The chain links TRBV7-2 to TRBJ1-2, with 8 bases matching TRBD1. V was pared by 4 bases and J by 5 bases, with 6 bases of the junction left unmatched. Germline V gives CDR1 SGHTA, CDR2 FQGNSA. The CDR3 has 14 residues. The DNA for the CDR3 is TGTGCCAGCAGCTCCCGACAGGGGCAATATGGCTACACCTTC. Its protein product is CASSSRQGQYGYTF.

The V call is TRBV6-6, the J call TRBJ1-3, with 11 positions matching TRBD1. V shed 6 bases, J shed 4 bases, and the junction held 2 bases outside the gene matches. The CDR3 loop spans 14 amino acids. Germline CDR1 is MNHNY and CDR2 is SVGAGI (reference sequence). CDR3 sequence reads: CASSRTGGGNTIYF. CDR3 nucleotide sequence: TGTGCCAGCAGCCGGACAGGGGGCGGAAACACCATATATTTT.

The chain combines TRBV29-1 with TRBJ1-1, with TRBD1 matching 10 bases. The V gene end was trimmed by 0 bases and the J gene end by 10 bases; junction bases not matched to a gene: 8. Germline CDR1 is SQVTM and CDR2 is ANQGSEA. The CDR3 sequence is 14 residues long. The CDR3 nucleotides are TGCAGCGTTGAAGAAGACAGGGGGCAGGGTGTAGCTTTCTTT. Translation gives CSVEEDRGQGVAFF.